The 24 T cell receptor beta chains below come from one sample, sequenced in a study of a mutant IDH1 vaccine in newly diagnosed glioma. The time point was: week 47, end of study. Vaccination used 300 ug of mutant IDH1 20-mer peptide per dose, with topical imiquimod. Assay used: immunoSEQ multiplex PCR; TCRdb lists only in-frame clones, some missing. The sample yields tens of thousands of clones, around 84% seen once. Their recognized antigens are unknown. The material was PBMCs, obtained from a glioma patient whose treatment included an IDH1 peptide vaccine. The source is a woman aged 30 to 39 with glioma. Some clones in this sample may be carry-over from other donors' samples.

The V and J genes are TRBV6-6 and TRBJ2-1, with D tentatively TRBD2 (5 bases). Trimming removed 6 bases from V and 8 bases from J, with 11 bases in between. Germline V lookup: CDR1 MNHNY, CDR2 SVGAGI (reference sequence). The CDR3 is made up of 12 amino acids. The CDR3 DNA is TGTGCCAGCAGGTCCGCGGGCTATGAGCAGTTCTTC. It is translated as CASRSAGYEQFF.

This clone was recorded only once. The chain links TRBV30 to TRBJ2-7, with 10 bases matching TRBD1. Germline CDR1 GTSNPN, CDR2 SVGIG (reference sequence). This CDR3 has 13 residues. The CDR3: CALSRDRGYEQYF. The CDR3 nucleotides read TGTGCGCTCTCCCGGGACAGGGGCTACGAGCAGTACTTC.

This rearrangement joins TRBV18 to TRBJ2-7, with TRBD1 as a possible D gene (6 bases). The germline CDR1 and CDR2 sequences are KGHSH and LQKENI. Trimming stripped 3 bases from V and 4 bases from J, with 13 bases between. The CDR3 runs 14 residues. CDR3 bases: TGTGCCAGCTCACCCTCCACAGGGCGGTACGAGCAGTACTTC. Residues: CASSPSTGRYEQYF. The complete variable domain, with remaining parts taken from reference TRBV18 and TRBJ2-7, reads NAGVMQNPRHLVRRRGQEARLRCSPMKGHSHVYWYRQLPEEGLKFMVYLQKENIIDESGMPKERFSAEFPKEGPSILRIQQVVRGDSAAYFCASSPSTGRYEQYFGPGTRLTVT.

The V call is TRBV2, the J call TRBJ2-7; D unclear. CDR3 length: 16 amino acids. Germline lookup yields CDR1 SNHLY and CDR2 FYNNEI. The V end was cut by 10 bases, the J end by 2 bases, with 24 bases between. CDR3 region: CANFPLEDLWAYEQYF. CDR3 nucleotides: TGTGCCAACTTCCCGCTAGAGGATCTTTGGGCCTACGAGCAGTACTTC.

In its sample, this clone was seen a few times. V and J are TRBV5-1 and TRBJ2-2; D not resolved. The CDR3 loop spans 13 amino acids. The germline V and J ends were trimmed by 7 bases and 5 bases, with 12 bases remaining between them. Germline CDR1 reads SGHRS; CDR2 reads YFSETQ. DNA for the CDR3: TGCGCCAGCTCGATGGTGGGGACCGGGGAGCTGTTTTTT. Protein sequence: CASSMVGTGELFF.

The chain carries TRBV6-6 and TRBJ1-1; 8 bases map to TRBD1. The germline gives CDR1 MNHNY, CDR2 SVGAGI (reference sequence). V gave up 4 bases and J gave up 11 bases; unmatched junction bases: 6. The CDR3 contains 12 residues. The CDR3 region is CASSSPGGWAFF. CDR3 bases: TGTGCCAGCAGTTCACCAGGGGGCTGGGCTTTCTTT.

V usage is TRBV19 and J usage is TRBJ1-5; D is ambiguous. Germline assignment: CDR1 LNHDA and CDR2 SQIVND (reference sequence). V was pared by 8 bases and J by 3 bases, with 11 bases between. The length of the CDR3 is 13 residues. In nucleotides, the CDR3 is TGTGCCAGTCACGGACGGTACAATCAGCCCCAGCATTTT. Its translation is CASHGRYNQPQHF.

V gene TRBV19 combines with J gene TRBJ2-7; 7 bases match TRBD2. Germline lookup yields CDR1 LNHDA and CDR2 SQIVND (reference sequence). J gave up 2 bases and V 4 bases, and 5 bases lay outside the gene matches. The CDR3 has 14 amino acids. CDR3 DNA: TGTGCCAGTAGTACACCACTAGCGACCTACGAGCAGTACTTC. Protein product: CASSTPLATYEQYF.

The chain couples TRBV5-4 to TRBJ2-1; weak D call: TRBD2 (6 bases). The CDR3 sequence is 14 residues long. Germline V gene lookup returns CDR1 SGHNT and CDR2 YYREEE (reference sequence). V lost 4 bases and J 4 bases, leaving 12 bases between the germline ends. The DNA for the CDR3 is TGTGCCAGCAGCCCCCGACTAGAATACAATGAGCAGTTCTTC. Translated: CASSPRLEYNEQFF.

The rearrangement links TRBV19 to TRBJ2-7; 12 bases agree with TRBD2. The CDR3 length is 13 residues. Germline CDR1 and CDR2: LNHDA and SQIVND (reference sequence). With 6 bases clipped from V and 6 bases from J, the junction kept 3 bases outside the gene matches. The CDR3 region has the DNA TGTGCCAGTAGACGGACTAGCGGGATCGAGCAGTACTTC. Protein sequence: CASRRTSGIEQYF.

The gene calls are TRBV7-2 and TRBJ2-3, with TRBD2 matching over 9 bases. With 5 bases clipped from V and 3 bases from J, the junction kept 6 bases outside the gene matches. From germline, CDR1 is SGHTA and CDR2 FQGNSA. The CDR3 has 15 residues. The chain's CDR3 is CASSPPGLATDTQYF. For the CDR3, the DNA is TGTGCCAGCAGCCCACCGGGACTAGCAACAGATACGCAGTATTTT.

The chain employs TRBV27 and TRBJ2-5, with 10 nucleotides matching TRBD2. Germline V gene lookup returns CDR1 MNHEY and CDR2 SMNVEV (reference sequence). With 7 bases clipped from V and 2 bases from J, the junction kept 7 bases outside the gene matches. The CDR3 contains 15 residues. The CDR3 nucleotides read TGTGCCAGCACCCCTCTAGCGGGAGAGCAAGAGACCCAGTACTTC. This gives the protein CASTPLAGEQETQYF.

There are a few counts of this clone. The chain recombines TRBV28 with TRBJ1-1; 9 bases map to TRBD1. From germline, CDR1 is MDHEN and CDR2 SYDVKM. CDR3 length equals 14 residues. The V gene end was trimmed by 6 bases and the J gene end by 4 bases; junction bases not matched to a gene: 6. The CDR3 DNA follows: TGTGCCAGCAGGCGACAGGGGGTGATCACTGAAGCTTTCTTT. This gives the protein CASRRQGVITEAFF. Drawing the rest from reference TRBV28 and TRBJ1-1, the complete variable domain is DVKVTQSSRYLVKRTGEKVFLECVQDMDHENMFWYRQDPGLGLRLIYFSYDVKMKEKGDIPEGYSVSREKKERFSLILESASTNQTSMYLCASRRQGVITEAFFGQGTRLTVV.

This clone was detected only once. The chain couples TRBV6-1 to TRBJ2-1; 12 nucleotides align to TRBD2. CDR1 is MNHNS and CDR2 is SASEGT in the germline V gene. The CDR3 runs 15 residues. Trimming cost V 5 bases and J 9 bases; bases outside gene matches: 8. CDR3 protein: CASSPGLAGWGEQFF. The CDR3 region has the DNA TGTGCCAGCAGTCCCGGACTAGCGGGATGGGGTGAGCAGTTCTTC.

This clone was picked up one time. This chain links TRBV4-1 with TRBJ2-3, with D unclear. The CDR3 has 14 residues. Trimming cost V 0 bases and J 2 bases, with 6 bases left between them. Per germline, CDR1 MGHRA and CDR2 YSYEKL. This chain's CDR3 is CASSQDTITDTQYF. CDR3 DNA sequence: TGCGCCAGCAGCCAAGACACTATCACAGATACGCAGTATTTT.

This clone was observed a single time. The chain is built from TRBV20-1 and TRBJ2-1; D unresolved. The CDR3 runs 10 residues. The ends were cut back, 6 bases at V and 5 bases at J, with 5 bases in the middle. Germline CDR1 reads DFQATT; CDR2 reads SNEGSKA (reference sequence). This chain's CDR3 is CSALDNEQFF. The DNA of the CDR3 is TGCAGTGCATTGGACAATGAGCAGTTCTTC.

This chain links TRBV7-9 with TRBJ2-7; D unclear. Germline CDR1 and CDR2: SEHNR and FQNEAQ (reference sequence). Trimming took 2 bases from V and 0 from J, leaving 17 bases between them. The CDR3 spans 17 residues. The CDR3 spells CASSLRVSTESSYEQYF. CDR3 DNA: TGTGCCAGCAGCTTAAGAGTTAGTACAGAAAGCTCCTACGAGCAGTACTTC.

The chain employs TRBV12-5 and TRBJ1-2; D may be TRBD1 (5 bases). This CDR3 contains 13 residues. Germline V gene data show CDR1 as LGHNT and CDR2 as FRNRAP. Trimming took off 6 bases at V and 3 bases at J, with 11 bases between the two ends. CDR3 sequence: CASGLDSYYGYTF. Here the CDR3 DNA reads TGTGCTAGTGGACTAGACAGCTACTATGGCTACACCTTC. The variable domain in full, with the rest retrieved from reference TRBV12-5 and TRBJ1-2, is DARVTQTPRHKVTEMGQEVTMRCQPILGHNTVFWYRQTMMQGLELLAYFRNRAPLDDSGMPKDRFSAEMPDATLATLKIQPSEPRDSAVYFCASGLDSYYGYTFGSGTRLTVV.

This chain uses TRBV7-2 with TRBJ2-7; D remains ambiguous. Germline assignment: CDR1 SGHTA and CDR2 FQGNSA. Trimming took off 8 bases at V and 5 bases at J, with 19 bases between the two ends. The CDR3 consists of 14 residues. The CDR3 sequence is CASGRSRFWDEQYF. The CDR3 region has the DNA TGTGCCAGCGGACGTTCAAGGTTCTGGGACGAGCAGTACTTC.

The chain links TRBV27 to TRBJ1-4; D is ambiguous. Trimming removed 6 bases at V and 8 bases at J, with 19 bases between. Germline V gives CDR1 MNHEY, CDR2 SMNVEV (reference sequence). CDR3 length equals 15 residues. CDR3 protein: CASSPIREAREKLFF. The CDR3 DNA follows: TGTGCCAGCAGCCCTATCCGGGAAGCTCGGGAAAAACTGTTTTTT.

Remarks on this clone: One end of the junction does not line up with germline, which may come from a read error. The DNA of the CDR3 is TGTGCTAGCAGCGTAGGACTAGGCCCACATGAGCAGTTCTTC. Its translation is CASSVGLGPHEQFF. The chain uses TRBV7-7 and TRBJ2-1; 7 bases are a match to TRBD2. Germline assignment: CDR1 SSHAT and CDR2 FNYEAQ (reference sequence). The CDR3 has 14 amino acids.

This clone was counted once. The chain links TRBV7-9 to TRBJ2-1, with D perhaps TRBD2 (5 bases). The CDR3 is 16 amino acids. Trimming left V 5 bases short and J 4 bases short, with 18 bases between. In germline, CDR1 is SEHNR, CDR2 FQNEAQ (reference sequence). In DNA form, the CDR3 reads TGTGCCAGCAGCCTCCTCGTCGGTGGAGGATACAATGAGCAGTTCTTC. As protein: CASSLLVGGGYNEQFF.

The CDR3 coding sequence is TGTGCCAGCAGCCTAACCCCAGGACCCCCCTACGAGCAGTACTTC. This translates into CASSLTPGPPYEQYF. This chain joins TRBV21-1 and TRBJ2-7. TRBV21-1 is shown as a pseudogene. The CDR3 consists of 15 residues.

The V and J genes are TRBV19 and TRBJ1-5; D possibly corresponds to TRBD1 (6 bases). Germline CDR1 is LNHDA and CDR2 is SQIVND (reference sequence). This CDR3 region has 16 residues. V was pared by 3 bases and J by 3 bases, with 15 bases between. The CDR3 bases are TGTGCCAGTAGTATGTGGAGAGGGGGTATCAATCAGCCCCAGCATTTT. Its translation: CASSMWRGGINQPQHF.